These T cell receptor beta chains were read from a single sample in a study of shared clonotypes between healthy human individuals. The table came from immunoSEQ multiplex PCR; TCRdb's copy has only in-frame clones and leaves some out. The sample lists hundreds of thousands of clones, around 78% occurring once. Sequences were obtained from PBMCs. The receptors were sampled from a woman aged 40 to 55 in good health. Some clones in this sample may be carry-over from other donors' samples. Each CDR3 is given with its conserved first and last residue. D genes are given only for firm matches. Only part of the rows carry a size: once, few, many, or a class if the clone is expanded.

size	D	V	J	CDR3	DNA
-	TRBD1	TRBV11-2	TRBJ1-5	CASSLGDRDNQPQHF	TGTGCCAGCAGCTTAGGCGACAGGGACAATCAGCCCCAGCATTTT
few	-	TRBV4-2	TRBJ1-5	CASSQDSDQPQHF	TGTGCCAGCAGCCAAGATAGTGATCAGCCCCAGCATTTT
-	-	TRBV4-1	TRBJ2-3	CASSQPLLRETDTQYF	TGCGCCAGCAGCCAACCCCTGTTGAGGGAGACAGATACGCAGTATTTT
-	-	TRBV11-2	TRBJ2-7	CASSYSSYEQYF	TGTGCCAGCAGCTACAGCTCCTACGAGCAGTACTTC
-	-	TRBV19	TRBJ2-7	CASSPDGGVPYEQYF	TGTGCCAGTAGTCCTGATGGGGGAGTTCCCTACGAGCAGTACTTC
-	TRBD2	TRBV28	TRBJ2-7	CASSWVGLAGGWYEQYF	TGTGCCAGCAGTTGGGTGGGACTAGCGGGAGGATGGTACGAGCAGTACTTC
-	-	TRBV5-1	TRBJ2-7	CASSLQYEQYF	TGCGCCAGCAGCTTGCAGTACGAGCAGTACTTC
-	TRBD1	TRBV7-7	TRBJ2-5	CASSSDGGQVTETQYF	TGTGCTAGCAGCTCCGACGGGGGACAGGTGACCGAGACCCAGTACTTC
-	-	TRBV19	TRBJ2-5	CASSISSAQETQYF	TGTGCCAGTAGTATTTCAAGCGCTCAAGAGACCCAGTACTTC
-	TRBD2	TRBV9	TRBJ2-1	CASSGILAGGYNEQFF	TGTGCCAGCAGCGGAATACTAGCGGGGGGATACAATGAGCAGTTCTTC
few	TRBD1	TRBV10-2	TRBJ1-1	CASRDIRQGSVTEAFF	TGCGCCAGCAGAGACATCCGACAGGGTTCCGTCACTGAAGCTTTCTTT
-	-	TRBV14	TRBJ1-5	CASSPPVKPQHF	TGTGCCAGCAGCCCCCCAGTGAAGCCCCAGCATTTT
-	-	TRBV4-2	TRBJ2-7	CASSQDADSSYEQYF	TGTGCCAGCAGCCAAGATGCGGACTCATCCTACGAGCAGTACTTC
-	TRBD1	TRBV5-1	TRBJ1-4	CASSPEGAWEKLFF	TGCGCCAGCAGTCCCGAGGGGGCTTGGGAAAAACTGTTTTTT
-	TRBD1	TRBV2	TRBJ2-3	CASSERTGYTDTQYF	TGTGCCAGCAGTGAGAGGACAGGGTACACAGATACGCAGTATTTT
-	TRBD2	TRBV28	TRBJ2-7	CASSPFPAGGFHEQYF	TGTGCCAGCAGTCCCTTTCCGGCGGGAGGGTTCCACGAGCAGTACTTC
few	-	TRBV5-6	TRBJ1-3	CASRRGQLSGNTIYF	TGTGCCAGCAGACGCGGACAACTCTCTGGAAACACCATATATTTT
-	TRBD2	TRBV2	TRBJ2-3	CASSEERGSTDTQYF	TGTGCCAGCAGTGAGGAGCGGGGAAGCACAGATACGCAGTATTTT
-	TRBD1	TRBV6-5	TRBJ2-7	CASSYPGTGEQYF	TGTGCCAGCAGTTACCCAGGGACAGGGGAACAGTACTTC
-	TRBD2	TRBV30	TRBJ2-1	CAWSVLAGSGNEQFF	TGTGCCTGGAGTGTACTAGCGGGATCTGGCAATGAGCAGTTCTTC
many	-	TRBV9	TRBJ2-1	CASSVEAGYQFF	TGTGCCAGCAGCGTAGAGGCGGGATACCAGTTCTTC
few	TRBD1	TRBV28	TRBJ2-3	CASRGGQGTLGTQYF	TGTGCCAGCAGGGGGGGACAGGGGACGCTCGGGACGCAGTATTTT
-	TRBD1	TRBV7-8	TRBJ1-4	CASSATGVGHEKLFF	TGTGCCAGCAGCGCGACAGGGGTGGGGCATGAAAAACTGTTTTTT
-	TRBD1	TRBV6-5	TRBJ2-7	CASSLIGRGLYEQYF	TGTGCCAGCAGCCTCATCGGCAGGGGGCTATACGAGCAGTACTTC
few	-	TRBV2	TRBJ2-3	CASGSRDTQYF	TGTGCCAGCGGTTCCCGGGATACGCAGTATTTT
-	-	TRBV2	TRBJ1-4	CASKSDGINEKLFF	TGTGCCAGCAAATCGGACGGAATTAATGAAAAACTGTTTTTT
once	TRBD1	TRBV18	TRBJ1-1	CASSPDRGFF	TGTGCCAGCTCACCAGACAGGGGTTTCTTT
-	TRBD1	TRBV7-6	TRBJ1-2	CASSSSLPGQGTVGYTF	TGTGCCAGCAGCTCCAGCCTTCCGGGACAGGGGACGGTAGGCTACACCTTC
-	-	TRBV5-1	TRBJ2-1	CASSLPDSGTQQYFF	TGCGCCAGCAGCCTACCCGACTCCGGGACCCAACAGTATTTCTTC
-	TRBD2	TRBV5-1	TRBJ2-5	CASSPGTSGEETQYF	TGCGCCAGCAGCCCTGGGACTAGCGGGGAAGAGACCCAGTACTTC
-	-	TRBV21-1	TRBJ1-5	CASSMTGQGLNQPQHF	TGTGCCAGCAGCATGACGGGACAGGGCCTCAATCAGCCCCAGCATTTT
-	-	TRBV28	TRBJ1-2	CASSLDGRGQRGYTF	TGTGCCAGCAGTTTGGACGGGAGAGGCCAGAGAGGCTACACCTTC
-	-	TRBV30	TRBJ1-1	CAWRRTGNTEAFF	TGTGCCTGGAGAAGGACGGGGAACACTGAAGCTTTCTTT
-	-	TRBV7-9	TRBJ2-2	CASSFPELGTGELFF	TGTGCCAGCAGCTTTCCTGAGTTGGGGACCGGGGAGCTGTTTTTT
-	-	TRBV7-7	TRBJ2-4	CASSAGPGNIQYF	TGTGCCAGCAGCGCGGGCCCGGGAAACATTCAGTACTTC
-	-	TRBV19	TRBJ2-3	CASSKLGMDTDTQYF	TGTGCCAGTAGTAAGCTGGGTATGGACACAGATACGCAGTATTTT
few	-	TRBV28	TRBJ1-2	CASRDADSLYGYTF	TGTGCCAGCCGCGATGCTGACAGCCTCTATGGCTACACCTTC
-	TRBD2	TRBV4-2	TRBJ2-5	CASSQEGTSGGPPYF	TGTGCCAGCAGCCAAGAGGGGACTAGCGGGGGGCCGCCGTACTTC
-	-	TRBV2	TRBJ2-2	CASTSGTSTGELFF	TGTGCCAGCACCAGCGGGACATCCACCGGGGAGCTGTTTTTT
many	-	TRBV5-4	TRBJ2-5	CASSLEGVSGTQYF	TGTGCCAGCAGCTTGGAAGGTGTCTCGGGGACCCAGTACTTC